These 8 T cell receptor beta chains originate from one sample sequenced in a study of blood T cells in healthy people across ages. Through a sample-barcoded 5' primer and a J-beta primer mix, a second PCR was run for roughly 6 to 12 cycles. TCRdb passed the 5' RACE reads through MiXCR, listing each CDR3 protein once. The table records about 1.6 million distinct CDR3 sequences, roughly a third of them present only once. The sequencing input was blood. Receptors originate from a woman in her thirties in good health.

J is TRBJ2-1 and V is TRBV20-1; 8 positions match TRBD2. The J segment lost 3 bases and the V segment lost 6 bases, leaving 7 bases of the junction unmatched. From germline, CDR1 is DFQATT and CDR2 SNEGSKA (reference sequence). The CDR3 spans 14 residues. CDR3 protein: CSAGRSGSYNEQFF. For the CDR3, the DNA is TGCAGTGCAGGGAGAAGCGGGAGCTACAATGAGCAGTTCTTC.

The chain carries TRBV5-8 and TRBJ2-1; 7 nucleotides line up with TRBD2. V lost 4 bases to trimming and J lost 0 bases; unmatched junction nucleotides: 16. The CDR3 has 19 amino acids. Germline V gene data show CDR1 as SGHTS and CDR2 as YDEGEE. The CDR3 is CASSNQWGGNIPSYNEQFF. The CDR3 DNA sequence: TGTGCCAGCAGCAACCAGTGGGGGGGAAACATCCCCTCCTACAATGAGCAGTTCTTC. Full variable domain (missing parts from reference TRBV5-8 and TRBJ2-1): EAGVTQSPTHLIKTRGQQATLRCSPISGHTSVYWYQQALGLGLQFLLWYDEGEERNRGNFPPRFSGRQFPNYSSELNVNALELEDSALYLCASSNQWGGNIPSYNEQFFGPGTRLTVL.

This chain joins TRBV5-1 and TRBJ1-1; D is possibly TRBD1 (5 bases). CDR1 is SGHRS and CDR2 is YFSETQ in the germline V gene. Deletions cut 1 base from V and 3 bases from J, with 13 bases between. CDR3 length: 15 amino acids. CDR3 protein: CASSLSAGTDTEAFF. The CDR3 bases are TGCGCCAGCAGCTTGTCGGCAGGGACGGACACTGAAGCTTTCTTT. The variable domain in full, with the rest retrieved from reference TRBV5-1 and TRBJ1-1, is KAGVTQTPRYLIKTRGQQVTLSCSPISGHRSVSWYQQTPGQGLQFLFEYFSETQRNKGNFPGRFSGRQFSNSRSEMNVSTLELGDSALYLCASSLSAGTDTEAFFGQGTRLTVV.

V usage is TRBV3-1 and J usage is TRBJ2-7; 13 positions agree with TRBD2. The germline gives CDR1 LGHDT, CDR2 YNNKEL (reference sequence). The CDR3 length is 17 residues. Trimming took 5 bases from V and 4 from J; bases not matched to a gene: 11. CDR3 sequence reads: CASSFGTSGTGWYEQYF. The DNA of the CDR3 is TGTGCCAGCAGCTTCGGGACTAGCGGGACCGGTTGGTACGAGCAGTACTTC.

This clonotype has a handful of counts. This chain joins TRBV20-1 and TRBJ1-2; a weak D match, TRBD1 (6 bases). The germline V and J ends were trimmed by 5 bases and 6 bases, with 16 bases remaining between them. The CDR3 sequence is 13 residues long. Germline loops: CDR1 DFQATT, CDR2 SNEGSKA (reference sequence). CDR3 coding DNA: TGCAGTGCTGGGGGCCAGGGCATAGATGGCTACACCTTC. This codes for CSAGGQGIDGYTF.

The rearrangement uses TRBV28 and TRBJ2-5, with 7 bases fitting TRBD1. This CDR3 is 14 amino acids long. After removal of 4 bases from V and 4 bases from J, the junction contained 6 bases not matched to a gene. Germline lookup yields CDR1 MDHEN and CDR2 SYDVKM. In DNA, the CDR3 is TGTGCCAGCAGTTACGGGACAGAACTAGAGACCCAGTACTTC. It yields the protein CASSYGTELETQYF.

The V gene is TRBV3-1, the J gene TRBJ2-1; D call uncertain. The V end was cut by 8 bases, the J end by 2 bases, with 10 bases between. Per germline, CDR1 LGHDT and CDR2 YNNKEL (reference sequence). The length of the CDR3 is 13 residues. The chain's CDR3 is CASGSPAYNEQFF. The CDR3 DNA reads as TGTGCCAGCGGATCTCCAGCCTACAATGAGCAGTTCTTC.

CDR3 residues: CASGWRETQYF. The CDR3 DNA is TGTGCCAGCGGTTGGCGGGAGACCCAGTACTTC. The chain is built from TRBV6-1 and TRBJ2-5; the D is unclear. Trimming took off 8 bases at V and 5 bases at J, with 9 bases between the two ends. Germline V gene lookup returns CDR1 MNHNS and CDR2 SASEGT. The CDR3 is 11 residues long.